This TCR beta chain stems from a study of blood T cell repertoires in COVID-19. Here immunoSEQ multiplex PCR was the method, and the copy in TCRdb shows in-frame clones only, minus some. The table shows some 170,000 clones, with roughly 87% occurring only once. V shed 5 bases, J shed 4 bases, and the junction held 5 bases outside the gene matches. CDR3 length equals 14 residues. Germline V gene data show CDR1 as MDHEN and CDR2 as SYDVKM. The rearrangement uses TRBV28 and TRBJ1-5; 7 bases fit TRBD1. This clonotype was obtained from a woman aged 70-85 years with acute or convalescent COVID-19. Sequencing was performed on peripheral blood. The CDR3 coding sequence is TGTGCCAGCAGTCTGGGACAGATAAATCAGCCCCAGCATTTT. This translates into CASSLGQINQPQHF.